Each of the 3 T cell receptor beta chains below was sequenced from the same sample in a study of PD-1 blockade in classical Hodgkin lymphoma. Here immunoSEQ multiplex PCR was the method, and the copy in TCRdb shows in-frame clones only, minus some. The sample holds some 90,000 clones; 83% are singletons and the top ten take 17%. Noted time point: cycle 4 day 1 (C4D1), after around six weeks of nivolumab. Autologous stem cell transplantation was followed by relapse in every patient, and brentuximab vedotin exposure varied. The material sequenced was peripheral blood mononuclear cells (PBMCs), taken before the fourth cycle of nivolumab. These receptors were obtained from a human donor with classical Hodgkin lymphoma.

The rearrangement links TRBV11-3 to TRBJ2-2, with 7 bases identical to TRBD1. The CDR3 has 17 amino acids. Germline assignment: CDR1 SGHNT and CDR2 YENEEA. After removal of 5 bases from V and 0 bases from J, the junction contained 9 bases not matched to a gene. The CDR3 DNA sequence: TGTGCCAGCAGCCCGGGACAGCCCTTGTCGAACACCGGGGAGCTGTTTTTT. Encoded protein: CASSPGQPLSNTGELFF.

The rearrangement links TRBV7-2 to TRBJ2-4, with 8 bases lining up with TRBD1. Trimming cost V 4 bases and J 9 bases; bases outside gene matches: 11. CDR3 length: 15 amino acids. Germline V gene data show CDR1 as SGHTA and CDR2 as FQGNSA. The CDR3 nucleotides read TGTGCCAGCAGCTCCGGTCGGACAGGGTTGGGCATTCAGTACTTC. It codes for CASSSGRTGLGIQYF.

The rearrangement joins TRBV10-3 to TRBJ2-7, with TRBD1 matching over 7 bases. CDR1 is ENHRY, CDR2 SYGVKD, per germline. Trimming cost V 0 bases and J 7 bases; bases outside gene matches: 6. This CDR3 is 14 amino acids long. The CDR3 loop reads CAISESTGTWEQYF. The CDR3 DNA reads TGTGCCATCAGTGAGTCGACAGGGACCTGGGAGCAGTACTTC.